The 28 T cell receptor beta chains in this list originate from one sample, sequenced in a study of T-cell reconstitution after alpha-beta-depleted transplantation in children. As it was prepared, the TCRbeta library received unique molecular identifiers. One entry per CDR3 protein results from TCRdb running MiXCR on the PCR reads. The sample shows 450,000 to 550,000 distinct CDR3 sequences, roughly 11% of them seen only once. Sequences were derived from PBMCs, mostly from graft donor cells, sampled 180 days after TCRalphabeta/CD19-depleted stem cell transplant. Every receptor here comes from a female patient aged 2-9 years who had a stem cell transplant for aplastic anemia, so the T cells may come from the graft donor.

This clonotype was counted only a few times. The chain employs TRBV11-2 and TRBJ2-4, with D possibly being TRBD1 (6 bases). Per germline, CDR1 SGHAT and CDR2 FQNNGV. Trimming cost V 5 bases and J 0 bases, with 23 bases left between them. The CDR3 has 19 residues. CDR3 region: CASSHEQGRTRLAKNIQYF. Written as DNA, the CDR3 is TGTGCCAGCAGCCATGAACAGGGTAGGACGCGGCTAGCCAAAAACATTCAGTACTTC. Filled out from reference TRBV11-2 and TRBJ2-4, the complete variable domain reads EAGVAQSPRYKIIEKRQSVAFWCNPISGHATLYWYQQILGQGPKLLIQFQNNGVVDDSQLPKDRFSAERLKGVDSTLKIQPAKLEDSAVYLCASSHEQGRTRLAKNIQYFGAGTRLSVL.

This clonotype was picked up a small number of times. The chain joins TRBV12-3 or TRBV12-4 to TRBJ1-5; possibly TRBD1 for D (5 bases). Trimming took off 3 bases at V and 7 bases at J, with 13 bases between the two ends. The length of the CDR3 is 14 residues. CDR3 residues: CASSFRAGTQPQHF. DNA for the CDR3: TGTGCCAGCAGTTTTAGGGCAGGGACCCAGCCCCAGCATTTT.

This clonotype was seen many times. This sequence joins TRBV3-1 and TRBJ1-3; TRBD1 matches at 8 bases. The length of the CDR3 is 15 residues. J lost 3 bases, V lost 4 bases, and 5 bases had no gene match. Germline V gene sequence: CDR1 LGHDT, CDR2 YNNKEL (reference sequence). CDR3 loop: CASSLTGAGGNTIYF. The CDR3 region has the DNA TGTGCCAGCAGCCTGACAGGGGCAGGTGGAAACACCATATATTTT. The entire variable domain, with the rest obtained from reference TRBV3-1 and TRBJ1-3, is as follows: DTAVSQTPKYLVTQMGNDKSIKCEQNLGHDTMYWYKQDSKKFLKIMFSYNNKELIINETVPNRFSPKSPDKAHLNLHINSLELGDSAVYFCASSLTGAGGNTIYFGEGSWLTVV.

Many counts were recorded for this clonotype. The chain recombines TRBV7-9 with TRBJ2-2; D is possibly TRBD1 or TRBD2 (7 bases each). V shed 4 bases and J shed 6 bases, with 15 bases lying between them. Germline CDR1 reads SEHNR; CDR2 reads FQNEAQ (reference sequence). The CDR3 loop spans 15 amino acids. CDR3 in amino acids: CASSSGGDRAGELFF. CDR3 nucleotide sequence: TGTGCCAGCAGCTCGGGAGGAGACAGGGCCGGGGAGCTGTTTTTT.

The rearrangement joins TRBV4-3 to TRBJ1-1; D is perhaps TRBD1 (6 bases). The CDR3 length is 13 residues. Germline V gene data show CDR1 as LGHNA and CDR2 as YSLEER. V dropped 4 bases and J dropped 10 bases, with 16 bases sitting between them. The CDR3 coding sequence is TGCGCCAGCAGCCCGGACAGAACGTTGGGAGCTTTCTTT. Protein: CASSPDRTLGAFF.

The chain has TRBV11-2 and TRBJ1-5, with 8 bases identical to TRBD1. This CDR3 has 20 residues. CDR1 SGHAT and CDR2 FQNNGV come from the germline V gene. J was trimmed by 0 bases and V by 0 bases; bases with no gene match: 13. CDR3 protein: CASSLEDRGTLIYSNQPQHF. The CDR3 nucleotides are TGTGCCAGCAGCTTAGAAGACAGGGGAACTTTAATTTATAGCAATCAGCCCCAGCATTTT.

This clonotype was recorded at least ten times. The V gene is TRBV13, the J gene TRBJ2-5, with 7 nucleotides matching TRBD1. Trimming cost V 3 bases and J 1 base; bases outside gene matches: 2. The germline gives CDR1 PRHDT, CDR2 FYEKMQ (reference sequence). The CDR3 loop spans 14 amino acids. CDR3: CASSFRTGQETQYF. For the CDR3, the DNA is TGTGCCAGCAGCTTCAGGACAGGCCAAGAGACCCAGTACTTC.

This clonotype was detected only a few times. The chain joins TRBV28 to TRBJ2-7; 8 nucleotides align to TRBD1. The CDR3 loop spans 19 amino acids. Germline CDR1 and CDR2: MDHEN and SYDVKM. V trimming: 5 bases; J trimming: 1 base; junction bases outside the gene matches: 19. For the CDR3, the DNA is TGTGCCAGCAGTCCATTAATGGGGACAGCTGACAGGGGTTCCTACGAGCAGTACGTC. Its translation is CASSPLMGTADRGSYEQYV.

This sequence joins TRBV24-1 and TRBJ2-6; TRBD1 agrees at 8 bases. Germline V lookup: CDR1 KGHDR, CDR2 SFDVKD. The CDR3 spans 19 residues. Trimming at V came to 4 bases and at J to 2 bases, leaving 12 bases not matched to a gene. As DNA, the CDR3 is TGTGCCACCAGTGACCCCACGGGGCAGGGGGCGCCTGGGGCCAACGTCCTGACTTTC. This sequence encodes CATSDPTGQGAPGANVLTF.

The V gene is TRBV5-1, the J gene TRBJ1-5; 8 bases agree with TRBD1. CDR3 size: 14 residues. With V trimmed by 2 bases and J by 7 bases, 5 bases remained unmatched. Germline V lookup: CDR1 SGHRS, CDR2 YFSETQ. The CDR3 bases are TGCGCCAGCAGCTTACGACAGGGGCTACAGCCCCAGCATTTT. Protein product: CASSLRQGLQPQHF.

This clonotype was detected only a few times. The CDR3 DNA reads TGTGCCAGCAGTTTCCAACCTGGGAAATTTGACAGAAAATACAATGAGCAGTTCTTC. It is translated as CASSFQPGKFDRKYNEQFF. The chain has TRBV6-5 and TRBJ2-1, with D tentatively TRBD1 (5 bases). V lost 4 bases, J lost 4 bases, and 26 bases lay in between. The CDR3 extends over 19 amino acids. CDR1 MNHEY and CDR2 SVGAGI come from the germline V gene.

This clonotype was counted only a few times. The V call is TRBV12-3 or TRBV12-4, the J call TRBJ2-5, with D possibly matching TRBD1 (5 bases). There are 14 residues in the CDR3. V gave up 4 bases and J gave up 4 bases, with 13 bases separating them. CDR3 nucleotides: TGTGCCAGCAGTTACCTGCCCACAGGAGAGACCCAGTACTTC. It is translated as CASSYLPTGETQYF.

This chain joins TRBV7-8 and TRBJ2-4; 8 nucleotides match TRBD1. Germline-derived CDR1 and CDR2 are SGHVS and FQNEAQ. The CDR3 is made up of 18 amino acids. J gave up 0 bases and V 3 bases, and 10 bases lay outside the gene matches. CDR3 sequence: CASSFLDRAIIAKNIQYF. The CDR3, as DNA: TGTGCCAGCAGCTTCCTGGACAGGGCGATCATAGCCAAAAACATTCAGTACTTC. The complete variable domain, with remaining parts taken from reference TRBV7-8 and TRBJ2-4, reads GAGVSQSPRYKVAKRGQDVALRCDPISGHVSLFWYQQALGQGPEFLTYFQNEAQLDKSGLPSDRFFAERPEGSVSTLKIQRTQQEDSAVYLCASSFLDRAIIAKNIQYFGAGTRLSVL.

The chain uses TRBV7-2 and TRBJ2-2; D is undetermined. The germline CDR1 and CDR2 sequences are SGHTA and FQGNSA. The CDR3 contains 14 residues. Deletions cut 5 bases from V and 0 bases from J, with 7 bases between. For the CDR3, the DNA is TGTGCCAGCAGCGCTCGACCGAACACCGGGGAGCTGTTTTTT. Translation gives CASSARPNTGELFF. The full variable domain, rest sourced from reference TRBV7-2 and TRBJ2-2, is GAGVSQSPSNKVTEKGKDVELRCDPISGHTALYWYRQSLGQGLEFLIYFQGNSAPDKSGLPSDRFSAERTGGSVSTLTIQRTQQEDSAVYLCASSARPNTGELFFGEGSRLTVL.

This clonotype was counted at least ten times. The rearrangement joins TRBV12-3 or TRBV12-4 to TRBJ2-2; a weak D match, TRBD2 (6 bases). Trimming pared 0 bases from V and 3 bases from J, leaving 14 bases between. The length of the CDR3 is 17 residues. The chain's CDR3 is CASSLAVRRVYTGELFF. In nucleotides, the CDR3 is TGTGCCAGCAGTTTAGCGGTTAGGAGGGTCTACACCGGGGAGCTGTTTTTT.

This clonotype was detected many times. The chain combines TRBV7-2 with TRBJ2-3, with D possibly being TRBD1 or TRBD2 (5 bases each). Germline V gene lookup returns CDR1 SGHTA and CDR2 FQGNSA. CDR3 size: 14 residues. Trimming removed 7 bases from V and 2 bases from J, with 13 bases in between. DNA of the CDR3: TGTGCCAGCATCTCGGGACGGTCCACAGATACGCAGTATTTT. It yields the protein CASISGRSTDTQYF.

The rearrangement uses TRBV4-3 and TRBJ1-1; D uncertain. Trimming shortened V by 1 base and J by 1 base, and 7 bases separated the two germline ends. Per the germline V gene, CDR1 is LGHNA and CDR2 is YSLEER. The CDR3 runs 14 residues. CDR3 coding DNA: TGCGCCAGCAGCCAAGTTGGCAGGAACACTGAAGCTTTCTTT. This encodes CASSQVGRNTEAFF.

The V call is TRBV5-1, the J call TRBJ1-4, with D unclear. Germline CDR1 SGHRS, CDR2 YFSETQ. This CDR3 region has 14 residues. V gave up 0 bases and J gave up 4 bases, with 7 bases separating them. CDR3 in DNA: TGCGCCAGCAGCTTGGAACCCTTTAATGAAAAACTGTTTTTT. Translation gives CASSLEPFNEKLFF.

In this sample, this clonotype turned up many times. The chain links TRBV7-3 to TRBJ2-7; weak D call: TRBD1 (5 bases). The germline V and J ends were trimmed by 1 base and 3 bases, with 13 bases remaining between them. The CDR3 consists of 15 residues. CDR1 SGHTA and CDR2 FQGTGA come from the germline V gene. CDR3 nucleotide sequence: TGTGCCAGCAGCTTAAACCCAGGGATGAACTACGAGCAGTACTTC. This translates into CASSLNPGMNYEQYF.

At least ten counts were recorded for this clonotype. This chain connects TRBV12-3 or TRBV12-4 to TRBJ2-3; the D gene is possibly TRBD2 (6 bases). Trimming stripped 3 bases from V and 5 bases from J, with 15 bases between. This CDR3 contains 15 residues. CDR3 bases: TGTGCCAGCAGTTTTCGGGCCGGAGGGAGAGATACGCAGTATTTT. Translation gives CASSFRAGGRDTQYF.

The V gene is TRBV6-1, the J gene TRBJ2-1, with D possibly being TRBD1 (6 bases). Germline loops: CDR1 MNHNS, CDR2 SASEGT. V lost 6 bases to trimming and J lost 2 bases, with 11 bases between them. The CDR3 covers 14 residues. The CDR3, as DNA: TGTGCCAGCAGGCAGGGGACGACCTACAATGAGCAGTTCTTC. It codes for CASRQGTTYNEQFF.

This chain joins TRBV28 and TRBJ2-5, with 7 bases lining up with TRBD1. The CDR3 is 12 residues long. CDR1 and CDR2 from the germline V gene are MDHEN and SYDVKM. The J segment lost 4 bases and the V segment lost 8 bases, leaving 4 bases of the junction unmatched. The CDR3 here is CASLRGRETQYF. The CDR3 nucleotides read TGTGCCAGCCTAAGGGGGCGAGAGACCCAGTACTTC. Full variable domain (remainder filled in from reference TRBV28 and TRBJ2-5): DVKVTQSSRYLVKRTGEKVFLECVQDMDHENMFWYRQDPGLGLRLIYFSYDVKMKEKGDIPEGYSVSREKKERFSLILESASTNQTSMYLCASLRGRETQYFGPGTRLLVL.

This clonotype was counted at least ten times. V and J are TRBV9 and TRBJ2-7; TRBD1 matches at 10 bases. The CDR3 is made up of 16 amino acids. The ends lost 4 bases at V and 2 bases at J; junction bases unmatched: 9. Germline V lookup: CDR1 SGDLS, CDR2 YYNGEE. CDR3 nucleotides: TGTGCCAGCAGCCCGACTAAGGGACAGGGGACCTACGAGCAGTACTTC. It specifies CASSPTKGQGTYEQYF. Together with reference TRBV9 and TRBJ2-7, the CDR3 gives the full variable domain: DSGVTQTPKHLITATGQRVTLRCSPRSGDLSVYWYQQSLDQGLQFLIQYYNGEERAKGNILERFSAQQFPDLHSELNLSSLELGDSALYFCASSPTKGQGTYEQYFGPGTRLTVT.

This clonotype has more than one count but fewer than ten. The chain recombines TRBV11-3 with TRBJ2-1, with 7 bases identical to TRBD1. This CDR3 comprises 15 residues. Trimming cost V 1 base and J 4 bases; bases outside gene matches: 4. Per the germline V gene, CDR1 is SGHNT and CDR2 is YENEEA. The CDR3 DNA follows: TGTGCCAGCAGCTTAGCGGGACAGACATACAATGAGCAGTTCTTC. Translated: CASSLAGQTYNEQFF.

This clonotype has ten or more counts. The rearrangement uses TRBV9 and TRBJ1-1; D may be TRBD1 (6 bases). The CDR3 is 15 amino acids. V was cut by 4 bases and J by 5 bases, with 18 bases left in between. From germline, CDR1 is SGDLS and CDR2 YYNGEE. CDR3 sequence reads: CASSSNKQGGTEAFF. In DNA, the CDR3 is TGTGCCAGCAGCTCAAATAAACAGGGAGGGACTGAAGCTTTCTTT.

The genes are TRBV10-3 and TRBJ2-2; D may be TRBD1 or TRBD2 (5 bases each). V was pared by 2 bases and J by 0 bases, with 13 bases between. Germline CDR1 reads ENHRY; CDR2 reads SYGVKD. The CDR3 runs to 17 residues. The CDR3 DNA follows: TGTGCCATCAGTGAGGTTGCAGGGAGAACGAACACCGGGGAGCTGTTTTTT. Protein: CAISEVAGRTNTGELFF.

This chain uses TRBV5-5 with TRBJ2-5; 7 bases agree with TRBD2. With V trimmed by 7 bases and J by 5 bases, 14 bases remained unmatched. Germline V gives CDR1 SGHKS, CDR2 YYEKEE (reference sequence). This CDR3 is 15 amino acids long. As DNA, the CDR3 is TGTGCCAGCTCTGCCGGGCTAAGGGGAGGGGAGACCCAGTACTTC. Translation gives CASSAGLRGGETQYF.

The chain joins TRBV29-1 to TRBJ2-1; tentative D call: TRBD2 (6 bases). This CDR3 region has 16 residues. Germline-derived CDR1 and CDR2 are SQVTM and ANQGSEA. The V gene lost 7 bases and the J gene lost 0 bases, with 19 bases spanning the gap. The CDR3 sequence is CSAKRDGGSSYNEQFF. The CDR3 DNA sequence: TGCAGCGCCAAAAGGGACGGAGGGAGCTCCTACAATGAGCAGTTCTTC.